This TCR beta chain was observed in a study of radiotherapy plus CTLA-4 blockade in lung cancer. Those with chemo-refractory metastatic non-small-cell lung cancer were treated with focal radiation combined with CTLA-4 blockade using ipilimumab. Regarding this clone: The antigen is undetermined.

TCRdb keeps only in-frame clones here, not all; method: immunoSEQ multiplex PCR. The sample carries tens of thousands of clones, around 69% recorded once. Germline V gives CDR1 SGHTA, CDR2 FQGNSA. CDR3 length equals 12 residues. Germline trimming cut 7 bases from V and 2 bases from J; bases unmatched to any gene: 1. Study-level points and caveats: In blood, early T cell clone dynamics reportedly predicted response best, together with interferon-beta. In blood, TCR clones derived from the tumor expanded after radiotherapy plus ipilimumab.

The clonotype originates from a human donor with non-small cell lung cancer who had stable disease on radiotherapy plus ipilimumab. The rearrangement links TRBV7-2 to TRBJ1-2; 7 nucleotides line up with TRBD1. The sequencing here drew on peripheral blood, taken from a patient treated with radiotherapy plus ipilimumab. The chain's CDR3 is CASTQGNYGYTF. The DNA for the CDR3 is TGTGCCAGCACACAGGGGAACTATGGCTACACCTTC.